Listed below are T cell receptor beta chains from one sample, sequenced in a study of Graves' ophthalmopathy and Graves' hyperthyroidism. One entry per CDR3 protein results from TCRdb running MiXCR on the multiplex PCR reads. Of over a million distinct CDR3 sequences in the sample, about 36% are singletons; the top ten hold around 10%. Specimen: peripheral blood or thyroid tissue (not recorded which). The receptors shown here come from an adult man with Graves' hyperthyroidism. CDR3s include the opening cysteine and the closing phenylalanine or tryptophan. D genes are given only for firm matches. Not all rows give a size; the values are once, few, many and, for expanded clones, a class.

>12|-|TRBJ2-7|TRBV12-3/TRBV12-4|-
CASCRLNYEQYF
TGTGCCAGCTGCCGACTGAACTACGAGCAGTACTTC
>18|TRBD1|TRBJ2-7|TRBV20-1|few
CSASTGTGNRRARYEQYF
TGCAGTGCTAGTACCGGGACAGGAAATCGTCGAGCCCGCTACGAGCAGTACTTC
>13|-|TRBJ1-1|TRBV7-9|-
CASSKTANTEAFF
TGTGCCAGCAGCAAGACTGCAAACACTGAAGCTTTCTTT
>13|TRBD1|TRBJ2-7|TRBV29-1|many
CSVEDRDSYEQYF
TGCAGCGTTGAGGACAGGGACTCCTACGAGCAGTACTTC
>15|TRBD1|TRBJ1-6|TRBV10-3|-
CAISGTTGSYSPLHF
TGTGCCATCAGTGGAACGACAGGGTCTTATTCACCCCTCCACTTT
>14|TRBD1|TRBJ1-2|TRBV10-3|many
CAIRTPRGRGGYTF
TGTGCCATCAGAACGCCCAGGGGGCGTGGCGGCTACACCTTC
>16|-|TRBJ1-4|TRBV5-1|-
CASSGRDAQSREKLFF
TGCGCCAGCAGCGGCCGGGACGCCCAGTCCCGTGAAAAACTGTTTTTT
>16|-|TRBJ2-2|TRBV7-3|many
CASSLTARVNTGELFF
TGTGCCAGCAGCTTAACTGCCAGGGTAAACACCGGGGAGCTGTTTTTT
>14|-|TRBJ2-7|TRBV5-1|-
CASSLGSDYYEQYF
TGTGCCAGCAGCTTGGGATCGGATTACTACGAGCAGTACTTC
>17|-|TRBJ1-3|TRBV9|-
CASSQERRPNSGNTIYF
TGTGCCAGCAGCCAAGAACGGCGGCCGAACTCTGGAAACACCATATATTTT
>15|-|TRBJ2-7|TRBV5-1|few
CASKDGSGARYEQYF
TGCGCCAGCAAAGACGGATCGGGGGCCCGCTACGAGCAGTACTTC
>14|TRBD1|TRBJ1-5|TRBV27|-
CASKEGQGRQPQHF
TGTGCCAGCAAGGAGGGACAGGGACGTCAGCCCCAGCATTTT
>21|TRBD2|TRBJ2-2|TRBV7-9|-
CASSLATGLAGGSPGTGELFF
TGTGCCAGCAGCTTAGCTACTGGACTAGCGGGAGGATCGCCGGGCACCGGGGAGCTGTTTTTT
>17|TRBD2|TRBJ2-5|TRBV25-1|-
CASSPTSGRPNQETQYF
TGTGCCAGCAGCCCGACTAGCGGGAGGCCAAACCAAGAGACCCAGTACTTC
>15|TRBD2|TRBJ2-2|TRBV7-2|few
CASSPRGLDTGELFF
TGTGCCAGCAGCCCGCGGGGGTTGGACACCGGGGAGCTGTTTTTT
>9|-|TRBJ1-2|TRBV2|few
CASNNGYTF
TGTGCCAGCAATAACGGCTACACCTTC
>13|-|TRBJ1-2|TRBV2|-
CASRRAGPYGYTF
TGTGCCAGCAGACGAGCGGGGCCGTATGGCTACACCTTC
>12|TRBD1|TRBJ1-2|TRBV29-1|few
CSVDGQGGGYTF
TGCAGCGTTGACGGACAGGGCGGTGGCTACACCTTC
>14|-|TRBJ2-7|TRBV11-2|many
CASSFGGPPYEQYF
TGTGCCAGCAGCTTCGGGGGGCCCCCCTACGAGCAGTACTTC
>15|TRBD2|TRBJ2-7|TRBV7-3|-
CASSLSGGFTYEQYF
TGTGCCAGCAGCTTAAGCGGGGGATTCACCTACGAGCAGTACTTC
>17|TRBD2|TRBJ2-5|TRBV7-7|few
CASSRGSGGYLDETQYF
TGTGCTAGCAGCCGTGGGTCGGGAGGGTATTTGGATGAGACCCAGTACTTC
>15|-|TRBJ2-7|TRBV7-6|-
CASTSKERPWMEQYF
TGTGCCAGCACCTCCAAAGAGCGGCCTTGGATGGAGCAGTACTTC
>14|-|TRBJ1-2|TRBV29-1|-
CSVEDREQGYGYTF
TGCAGCGTTGAAGATCGGGAACAGGGCTATGGCTACACCTTC
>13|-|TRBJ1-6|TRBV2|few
CAMRGGTGSPLHF
TGTGCCATGCGAGGGGGGACGGGATCACCCCTCCACTTT
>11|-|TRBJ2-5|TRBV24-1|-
CATTNHGEQYF
TGTGCCACCACCAATCACGGTGAGCAGTACTTC
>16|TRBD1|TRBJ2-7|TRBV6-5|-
CASSYHGQGVPYEHYF
TGTGCCAGCAGTTACCATGGACAGGGGGTACCCTACGAGCATTACTTC
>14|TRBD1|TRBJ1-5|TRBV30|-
CAWNAGTGNQPQHF
TGTGCCTGGAACGCCGGGACAGGGAATCAGCCCCAGCATTTT
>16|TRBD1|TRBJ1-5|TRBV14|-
CASSQDRTGGNQPQHF
TGTGCCAGCAGCCAAGATCGGACAGGGGGAAATCAGCCCCAGCATTTT
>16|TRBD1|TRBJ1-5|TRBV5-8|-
CASRPGQGASGQPQHF
TGTGCCAGCAGGCCGGGACAGGGGGCATCGGGTCAGCCCCAGCATTTT
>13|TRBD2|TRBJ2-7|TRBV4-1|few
CARTTSRTYEQYF
TGCGCCAGGACGACTAGCCGCACCTACGAGCAGTACTTC
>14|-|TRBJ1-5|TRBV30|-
CAWSVNSPNQPQHF
TGTGCCTGGAGTGTAAACAGTCCCAATCAGCCCCAGCATTTT
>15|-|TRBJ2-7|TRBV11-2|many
CASSLERSEAHEQYF
TGTGCCAGCAGCTTAGAGCGGAGCGAAGCGCACGAGCAGTACTTC
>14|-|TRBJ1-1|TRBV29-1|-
CSTLGGPMNTEAFF
TGCAGCACACTAGGGGGGCCAATGAACACTGAAGCTTTCTTT
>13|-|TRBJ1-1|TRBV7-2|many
CASSSWGGTEAFF
TGTGCCAGCAGCTCCTGGGGAGGCACTGAAGCTTTCTTT
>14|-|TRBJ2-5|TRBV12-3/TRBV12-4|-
CASSPPTGYETQYF
TGTGCCAGCAGTCCCCCCACAGGTTACGAGACCCAGTACTTC
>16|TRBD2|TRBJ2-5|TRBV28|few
CASSPTSGVTQETQYF
TGTGCCAGCAGTCCTACTAGCGGAGTTACCCAAGAGACCCAGTACTTC
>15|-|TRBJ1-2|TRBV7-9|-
CASSKAGDNNYGYTF
TGTGCCAGCAGCAAGGCAGGGGATAATAACTATGGCTACACCTTC
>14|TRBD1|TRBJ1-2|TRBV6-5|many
CASSSDTGDHGYTF
TGTGCCAGCAGTTCCGATACAGGGGATCATGGCTACACCTTC
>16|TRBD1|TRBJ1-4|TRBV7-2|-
CASSQGQGAANEKLFF
TGTGCCAGCAGCCAGGGACAGGGGGCAGCTAATGAAAAACTGTTTTTT
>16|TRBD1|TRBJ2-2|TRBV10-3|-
CAISPGTGENTGELFF
TGTGCCATCAGCCCGGGGACAGGGGAGAACACCGGGGAGCTGTTTTTT
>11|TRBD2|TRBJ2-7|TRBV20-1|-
CSSGGPYEQYF
TGCAGTAGCGGGGGTCCTTACGAGCAGTACTTC
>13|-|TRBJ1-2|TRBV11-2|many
CASSFDIRYGYTF
TGTGCCAGCAGTTTTGACATCCGCTATGGCTACACCTTC
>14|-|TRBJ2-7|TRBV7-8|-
CASSWDTFAYEQYF
TGTGCCAGCAGCTGGGACACCTTCGCCTACGAGCAGTACTTC
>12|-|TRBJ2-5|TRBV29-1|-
CSVQRREETQYF
TGCAGCGTACAGCGGAGGGAAGAGACCCAGTACTTC
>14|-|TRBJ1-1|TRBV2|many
CASLIGIMNTEAFF
TGTGCCAGCCTCATCGGGATTATGAACACTGAAGCTTTCTTT